This T cell receptor (beta chain) was captured in a study of lymphopenia after photon versus proton radiotherapy. Findings and caveats of the study: Authors raise, but do not show, better survival with proton therapy. Oligoclonal CD8+ Temra expansion after nadir drove photon patients' diversity drop.

Method: immunoSEQ multiplex PCR; TCRdb's copy keeps in-frame clones and lacks some. Of about 70,000 clones in the sample, 80% to 95% were seen once. J gave up 12 bases and V 10 bases, and 17 bases lay outside the gene matches. The CDR3 spans 13 residues. From germline, CDR1 is MNHNS and CDR2 SASEGT. Details on this clone: Its specificity is unknown.

The material sequenced was peripheral blood, taken from a patient treated with photon-based radiotherapy. The chain is built from TRBV6-1 and TRBJ1-2, with 7 nucleotides matching TRBD1. This TCR came from a woman aged 40 to 50 with cholangiocarcinoma. The CDR3 spells CATWHRLTGENTF. CDR3 DNA: TGTGCCACCTGGCACCGTCTAACAGGGGAGAACACCTTC.